This T cell receptor beta chain was documented in a study of blood T cell repertoires in COVID-19. Study context: PBMCs, B-cell-depleted T cells, or T cells provided the cDNA or gDNA that made up the material.

The germline V gene has CDR1 SGHTA and CDR2 FQGNSA. Unmatched junction bases numbered 2, after V lost 4 bases and J lost 0 bases. The CDR3 has 15 amino acids. This clone has a single count. Original handling: Estimated nucleated cell counts came from reference gene primer amplification. Sequenced by immunoSEQ multiplex PCR; TCRdb stores in-frame clones only, minus some. For V, J and clone size, that table is used; D and trimming come from the DNA. The sample records under 300,000 clones, around 82% being singletons. The receptor was isolated from a woman aged 45 to 65 who had recovered from COVID-19. Material for sequencing was peripheral blood. The chain employs TRBV7-2 and TRBJ2-3; 9 bases are a match to TRBD2. The DNA for the CDR3 is TGTGCCAGCAGCTCTAGCGGGGCTAGCACAGATACGCAGTATTTT. This sequence encodes CASSSSGASTDTQYF. The full variable domain, rest sourced from reference TRBV7-2 and TRBJ2-3, is GAGVSQSPSNKVTEKGKDVELRCDPISGHTALYWYRQSLGQGLEFLIYFQGNSAPDKSGLPSDRFSAERTGGSVSTLTIQRTQQEDSAVYLCASSSSGASTDTQYFGPGTRLTVL.